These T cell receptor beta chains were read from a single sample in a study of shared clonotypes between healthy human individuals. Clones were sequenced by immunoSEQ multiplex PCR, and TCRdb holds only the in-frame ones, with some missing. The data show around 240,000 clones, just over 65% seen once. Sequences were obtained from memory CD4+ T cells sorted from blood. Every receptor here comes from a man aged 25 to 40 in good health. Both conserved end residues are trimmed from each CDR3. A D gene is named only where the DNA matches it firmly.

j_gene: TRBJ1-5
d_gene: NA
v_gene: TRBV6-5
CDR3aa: ASSYLGENQPQH

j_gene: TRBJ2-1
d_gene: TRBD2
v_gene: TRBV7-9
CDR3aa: ASSLAGGTEQF

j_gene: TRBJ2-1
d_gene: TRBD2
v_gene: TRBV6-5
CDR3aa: ASNSGRENNEQF

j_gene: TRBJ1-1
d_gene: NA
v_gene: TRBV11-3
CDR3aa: ASSPQVEAF

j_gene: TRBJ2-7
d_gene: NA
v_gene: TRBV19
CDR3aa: ASRRRQIQSSYEQY

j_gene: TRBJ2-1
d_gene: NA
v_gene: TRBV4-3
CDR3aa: ASSQEAGWVHNEQF

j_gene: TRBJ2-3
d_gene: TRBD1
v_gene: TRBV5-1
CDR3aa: ASSVGTGVDTQY

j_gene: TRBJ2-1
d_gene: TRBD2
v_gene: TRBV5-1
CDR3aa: ASSLELAGGWNEQF

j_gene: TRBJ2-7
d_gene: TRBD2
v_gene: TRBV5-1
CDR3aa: ASSLTTSGRAWEQY

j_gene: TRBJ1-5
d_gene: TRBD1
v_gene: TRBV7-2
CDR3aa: ASSLIRGVQPQH

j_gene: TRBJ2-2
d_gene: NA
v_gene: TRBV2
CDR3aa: ASGGANTGELF

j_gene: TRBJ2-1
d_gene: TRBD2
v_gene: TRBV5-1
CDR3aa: ASSPLTSGNNEQF

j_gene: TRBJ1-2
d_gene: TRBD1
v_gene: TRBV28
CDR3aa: ASSLGGTWDRANYGYT

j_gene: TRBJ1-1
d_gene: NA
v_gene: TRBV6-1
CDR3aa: ASRISTRTEAF

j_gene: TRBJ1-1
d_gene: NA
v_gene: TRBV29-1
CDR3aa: SVGDRVTEAF

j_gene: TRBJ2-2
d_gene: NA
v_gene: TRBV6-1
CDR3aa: ASSETFMEGRHPGELF